One TCR beta chain is described in this entry. This CDR3 comprises 14 residues. Germline CDR1 KGHDR, CDR2 SFDVKD. V gave up 4 bases and J gave up 4 bases; unmatched junction bases: 3. This entry is derived from a study of blood T cell repertoires in COVID-19. Overall study context: The origin of the acute and convalescent COVID-19 samples was the United States, Italy and Spain. Sample material is recorded as cDNA or gDNA derived from T cells, B-cell-depleted T cells, or PBMCs.

Per the original data handling: Amplifying reference gene primers gave estimates of nucleated cell counts. Profiling relied on immunoSEQ multiplex PCR, and the TCRdb table lists in-frame clones only, not all of them. V and J calls and clone size follow that table, whereas D and trimming were derived from the DNA. The sample consists of around 97,000 clones, approximately 80% of them appearing once. The chain joins TRBV24-1 to TRBJ2-1; 7 nucleotides line up with TRBD1. The sequenced material came from peripheral blood. The sequence came from a man in his 70s with acute or convalescent COVID-19. The CDR3 spells CATSDLGQYNEQFF. CDR3 coding DNA: TGTGCCACCAGTGACCTGGGACAGTACAATGAGCAGTTCTTC.